These 5 T cell receptor beta chains share one sample of origin, sequenced in a study of graft-versus-host responses after intestinal transplantation. The antigens for these receptors are not known. Repertoires were generated with immunoSEQ multiplex PCR, while TCRdb's copy carries only in-frame clones and drops some. Counted here are 73,000 or so clones, around 90% occurring once; the ten biggest clones make up about 4%. Sequencing was performed on unstimulated CD8+ T cells sorted from spleen or lymph node cells, taken before transplant. Every receptor here comes from a human donor who was the organ donor for an intestinal transplant.

The CDR3, as DNA: TGTGCCAGCAGCCCTCTCCCATCCACAGAGTGCTACGAGCAGTACGTC. Protein product: CASSPLPSTECYEQYV. This chain connects TRBV21-1 to TRBJ2-7; the table's D call TRBD1 went unverified against the DNA. TRBV21-1 is flagged as a pseudogene. CDR3 length: 16 amino acids.

Here the CDR3 reads CASGDRLNGYTF. The CDR3 DNA reads as TGTGCCAGCGGGGACAGGTTAAATGGCTACACCTTC. J is TRBJ1-2 and V is TRBV6-5, with 8 bases matching TRBD1. Losses at the gene ends were 8 bases for V and 6 bases for J; bases not matched to a gene: 5. This CDR3 spans 12 amino acids. Germline V gives CDR1 MNHEY, CDR2 SVGAGI.

This clone came up once. V and J are TRBV11-2 and TRBJ2-5; D call uncertain. Germline lookup yields CDR1 SGHAT and CDR2 FQNNGV. This CDR3 region has 11 residues. V lost 6 bases to trimming and J lost 7 bases, with 9 bases between them. As DNA, the CDR3 is TGTGCCAGCAGATCTTCCGGGACCCAGTACTTC. Translation gives CASRSSGTQYF.

The rearrangement uses TRBV7-9 and TRBJ2-1; a weak D match, TRBD2 (7 bases). Trimming removed 0 bases from V and 10 bases from J, with 16 bases in between. CDR1 is SEHNR and CDR2 is FQNEAQ in the germline V gene (reference sequence). This CDR3 contains 15 residues. The CDR3 DNA sequence: TGTGCCAGCAGCTTAGCAAGCGGGGAGGGGACAGAGCAGTTCTTC. Its translation is CASSLASGEGTEQFF.

The CDR3 nucleotides read TGTGCCAGTAGTCCCTTTGAGCTCGCCGGGGAGCTGTTTTTT. Its protein is CASSPFELAGELFF. The chain couples TRBV19 to TRBJ2-2; no firm D call. The CDR3 is 14 amino acids. CDR1 and CDR2 (germline): LNHDA, SQIVND (reference sequence). V lost 5 bases, J lost 6 bases, and 13 bases lay in between. Supplemented by reference TRBV19 and TRBJ2-2, the full variable domain reads DGGITQSPKYLFRKEGQNVTLSCEQNLNHDAMYWYRQDPGQGLRLIYYSQIVNDFQKGDIAEGYSVSREKKESFPLTVTSAQKNPTAFYLCASSPFELAGELFFGEGSRLTVL.